One and the same sample provided the 20 T cell receptor beta chains below, sequenced in a study of blood T cells in healthy people across ages. The second PCR ran roughly 7 to 12 cycles with a sample-barcoded 5' primer and J-beta primers. TCRdb processed the 5' RACE reads anew with MiXCR; each CDR3 protein has one entry. The sample consists of 1.5 million to 2 million distinct CDR3 sequences, 49% of them appearing once. The source material was blood. The receptor set was obtained from a woman in her thirties or forties in good health.

This chain joins TRBV10-2 and TRBJ1-6, with 7 bases matching TRBD1. The CDR3 consists of 18 residues. The germline V gene has CDR1 WSHSY and CDR2 SAAADI. V trimming: 4 bases; J trimming: 5 bases; junction bases outside the gene matches: 14. The CDR3: CASSGTSTGVWDNSPLHF. For the CDR3, the DNA is TGCGCCAGCAGTGGGACCTCCACAGGGGTTTGGGATAATTCACCCCTCCACTTT.

The chain is built from TRBV12-3 or TRBV12-4 and TRBJ2-3, with 9 bases that match TRBD1. The V segment lost 5 bases and the J segment 3 bases; nucleotides outside the gene matches: 12. This CDR3 is built from 17 residues. The CDR3 region is CASSPTRGQGGTDTQYF. In DNA form, the CDR3 reads TGTGCCAGCAGTCCAACAAGGGGACAGGGTGGTACAGATACGCAGTATTTT.

The CDR3 DNA reads TGTGCCAGCAGTGTCGAGCAGCTGGGAGATACGCAGTATTTT. It encodes CASSVEQLGDTQYF. The rearrangement uses TRBV2 and TRBJ2-3; D call uncertain. Germline-derived CDR1 and CDR2 are SNHLY and FYNNEI. V lost 4 bases, J lost 5 bases, and 13 bases lay in between. The CDR3 totals 14 residues.

The sample holds a few counts of this clonotype. The J gene is TRBJ1-2, the V gene TRBV7-2; perhaps TRBD1 as D (6 bases). Germline CDR1 is SGHTA and CDR2 is FQGNSA. Trimming cost V 8 bases and J 5 bases, with 12 bases left between them. The CDR3 is 12 residues long. The CDR3 region has the DNA TGTGCCAGCGCAGGGGTTTATTATGGCTACACCTTC. This codes for CASAGVYYGYTF.

This clonotype was counted only a few times. CDR3 coding DNA: TGTGCCAGCAGCCCGATTCGCGCCGTCCAGTACTTC. It is translated as CASSPIRAVQYF. V usage is TRBV6-2 or TRBV6-3 and J usage is TRBJ2-5; D is unresolved. Germline V lookup: CDR1 MNHEY, CDR2 SVGEGT. The CDR3 runs 12 residues. The V end was cut by 6 bases, the J end by 10 bases, with 15 bases between.

The J gene is TRBJ1-1, the V gene TRBV7-9; perhaps TRBD1 as D (5 bases). The CDR3 totals 14 residues. Germline assignment: CDR1 SEHNR and CDR2 FQNEAQ (reference sequence). The V end lost 7 bases, the J end lost 3 bases, and 15 bases lay between the germline ends. CDR3 residues: CASTAGGWDTEAFF. The CDR3 DNA is TGTGCCAGCACAGCGGGGGGTTGGGACACTGAAGCTTTCTTT.

The rearrangement joins TRBV6-6 to TRBJ1-1; tentative D call: TRBD1 (5 bases). V was cut by 2 bases and J by 0 bases, with 13 bases left in between. The CDR3 is 16 residues long. CDR1 is MNHNY and CDR2 is SVGAGI in the germline V gene (reference sequence). The CDR3 DNA is TGTGCCAGCAGTTACGCCAGGGCTGGGATGAACACTGAAGCTTTCTTT. It yields the protein CASSYARAGMNTEAFF.

Turning to this clonotype: The germline gene is not matched at one end of the junction; a read error may be the cause. This chain connects TRBV3-1 to TRBJ2-6; D unresolved. The CDR3 spans 13 residues. The germline V gene encodes CDR1 LGHDT and CDR2 YNNKEL (reference sequence). CDR3 nucleotides: TGTGCCAGCAGCCTCCCTGGGGTCAACGTCCTGACTTTC. This codes for CASSLPGVNVLTF.

This clonotype was detected only a few times. The V and J genes are TRBV12-3 or TRBV12-4 and TRBJ2-7; TRBD2 matches 9 bases. The CDR3 has 15 residues. J lost 6 bases, V lost 7 bases, and 13 bases had no gene match. The CDR3 sequence: CASNPGVGLAGEQYF. Here the CDR3 DNA reads TGTGCCAGCAACCCTGGGGTGGGACTAGCTGGCGAGCAGTACTTC.

The V and J genes are TRBV15 and TRBJ2-7; D is perhaps TRBD1 or TRBD2 (6 bases each). The CDR3 sequence is 15 residues long. The ends were cut back, 1 base at V and 5 bases at J, with 15 bases in the middle. Germline-derived CDR1 and CDR2 are LNHNV and YYDKDF (reference sequence). CDR3 DNA sequence: TGTGCCACCAGCAGAGCCCCCGGGGGCTATAACGAGCAGTACTTC. The encoded protein is CATSRAPGGYNEQYF.

The chain has TRBV6-5 and TRBJ2-3; possibly TRBD2 for D (5 bases). CDR1 and CDR2 (germline): MNHEY, SVGAGI. CDR3 length: 16 residues. V lost 8 bases to trimming and J lost 3 bases, with 21 bases between them. Here the CDR3 reads CASRSKRHRDTDTQYF. Here the CDR3 DNA reads TGTGCCAGCCGATCAAAGAGACATCGGGATACAGATACGCAGTATTTT.

The V and J genes are TRBV12-3 or TRBV12-4 and TRBJ1-5, with TRBD1 as a possible D gene (6 bases). V lost 6 bases and J 3 bases, leaving 18 bases between the germline ends. CDR3 length: 16 amino acids. Written as DNA, the CDR3 is TGTGCCAGCAGAGGACAGACAGAAGGGTACAATCAGCCCCAGCATTTT. This translates into CASRGQTEGYNQPQHF.

The chain links TRBV20-1 to TRBJ2-7, with D possibly being TRBD2 (6 bases). The J call is in doubt because the DNA end fits TRBJ2-5 better. Germline-derived CDR1 and CDR2 are DFQATT and SNEGSKA (reference sequence). The CDR3 length is 14 residues. This chain's CDR3 is CSARDTASGETQYF. In DNA, the CDR3 is TGCAGTGCTAGAGATACGGCCAGCGGGGAGACCCAGTACTTC.

The chain uses TRBV15 and TRBJ1-5; D not resolved. The CDR3 covers 13 residues. Germline CDR1 and CDR2: LNHNV and YYDKDF (reference sequence). V was clipped by 0 bases and J by 6 bases, with 6 bases between them. CDR3 in amino acids: CATSRDLGQPQHF. In DNA form, the CDR3 reads TGTGCCACCAGCAGAGATCTTGGTCAGCCCCAGCATTTT.

The chain uses TRBV11-2 and TRBJ2-1; 8 nucleotides align to TRBD2. Germline V CDR1 and CDR2: SGHAT, FQNNGV. The V gene end was trimmed by 5 bases and the J gene end by 7 bases; junction bases not matched to a gene: 10. The CDR3 spans 15 residues. CDR3 loop: CASSPSWTSRNEQFF. For the CDR3, the DNA is TGTGCCAGCAGCCCCTCCTGGACTAGCAGAAATGAGCAGTTCTTC.

CDR3 protein: CASSRSGNSPLHF. CDR3 coding DNA: TGTGCCAGCAGTCGGAGCGGGAATTCACCCCTCCACTTT. The chain uses TRBV12-3 or TRBV12-4 and TRBJ1-6, with no clear D. The V gene lost 5 bases and the J gene lost 7 bases, with 9 bases spanning the gap. The CDR3 length is 13 residues.

This sequence joins TRBV20-1 and TRBJ2-7; tentatively, D is TRBD1 (5 bases). From germline, CDR1 is DFQATT and CDR2 SNEGSKA (reference sequence). CDR3 length: 13 amino acids. Trimming left V 5 bases short and J 2 bases short, with 13 bases between. CDR3 DNA sequence: TGCAGTGCTGGGTATAGGGGAACCTACGAGCAGTACTTC. Amino acids: CSAGYRGTYEQYF.

The rearrangement links TRBV4-1 to TRBJ2-5, with 14 bases that match TRBD2. Germline lookup yields CDR1 MGHRA and CDR2 YSYEKL. V shed 3 bases, J shed 11 bases, and the junction held 17 bases outside the gene matches. The CDR3 totals 18 residues. The CDR3 nucleotides read TGCGCCAGCAGCCACTTATCCGGGACTAGCGGGGGATACAATGAGCAGTACTTC. This translates into CASSHLSGTSGGYNEQYF.

This clonotype came up a few times. This chain uses TRBV12-3 or TRBV12-4 with TRBJ2-1, with a weak D call TRBD2 (5 bases). The CDR3 has 13 residues. V shed 7 bases and J shed 5 bases, with 12 bases lying between them. The CDR3 DNA follows: TGTGCCAGCAAGAGCGGATACAACAATGAGCAGTTCTTC. Its protein is CASKSGYNNEQFF.

V and J are TRBV28 and TRBJ2-7, with D maybe TRBD2 (5 bases). The germline V gene has CDR1 MDHEN and CDR2 SYDVKM. CDR3 size: 12 residues. V lost 8 bases and J 3 bases, leaving 11 bases between the germline ends. The CDR3 DNA is TGTGCCAGCCGACACGGGGTCTACGAGCAGTACTTC. Translated, it gives CASRHGVYEQYF.